The clone carrying this T cell receptor beta chain is a singleton in its sample. The data were obtained in a study of blood T cell repertoires in COVID-19. For the study at large: The United States, Italy and Spain provided the acute and convalescent COVID-19 samples. Sources were T cells, B-cell-depleted T cells, or PBMCs; the material itself was cDNA or gDNA.

Authors' analysis steps: From reference gene primer amplification, estimates of nucleated cell counts were derived. Method: immunoSEQ multiplex PCR; TCRdb's copy keeps in-frame clones and lacks some. That table gives V, J and clone size, and the DNA gave D and trimming. The repertoire has about 25,000 clones, 81% of them found once; the top ten carry 5% to 8%. Trimming at V came to 5 bases and at J to 1 base, leaving 3 bases not matched to a gene. This CDR3 has 14 residues. The germline CDR1 and CDR2 sequences are GTSNPN and SVGIG (reference sequence). The clonotype originates from a man between 70 and 80 years old with acute or convalescent COVID-19. Sequenced input: peripheral blood. This chain links TRBV30 with TRBJ2-2; the match to TRBD1 covers 8 bases. CDR3 nucleotides: TGTGCCTGGTCCGGGACAGGGAACACCGGGGAGCTGTTTTTT. Protein product: CAWSGTGNTGELFF. Full variable domain (outside the CDR3, taken from reference TRBV30 and TRBJ2-2): SQTIHQWPATLVQPVGSPLSLECTVEGTSNPNLYWYRQAAGRGLQLLFYSVGIGQISSEVPQNLSASRPQDRQFILSSKKLLLSDSGFYLCAWSGTGNTGELFFGEGSRLTVL.